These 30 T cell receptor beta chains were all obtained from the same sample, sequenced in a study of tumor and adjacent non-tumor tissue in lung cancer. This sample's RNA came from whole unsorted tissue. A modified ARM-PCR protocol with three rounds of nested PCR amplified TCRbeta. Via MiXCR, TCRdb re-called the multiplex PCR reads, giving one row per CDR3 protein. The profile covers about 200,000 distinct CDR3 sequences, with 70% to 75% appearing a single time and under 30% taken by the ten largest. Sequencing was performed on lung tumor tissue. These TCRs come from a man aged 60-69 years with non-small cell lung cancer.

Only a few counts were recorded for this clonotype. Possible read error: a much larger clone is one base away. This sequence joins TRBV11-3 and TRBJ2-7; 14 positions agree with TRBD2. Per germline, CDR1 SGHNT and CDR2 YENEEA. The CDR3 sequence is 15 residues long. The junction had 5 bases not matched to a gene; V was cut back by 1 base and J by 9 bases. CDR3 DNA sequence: TGTGCCAGCAGCTTAGGGACTAGCGGGGGGAACGGGCAGTACTTC. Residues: CASSLGTSGGNGQYF.

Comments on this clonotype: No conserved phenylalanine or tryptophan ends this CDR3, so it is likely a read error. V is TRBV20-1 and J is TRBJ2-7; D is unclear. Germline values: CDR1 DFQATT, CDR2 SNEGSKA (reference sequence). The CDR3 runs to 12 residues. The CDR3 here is CSASTASYEQYL. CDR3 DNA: TGCAGTGCTAGCACGGCCTCCTACGAACAGTACCTC.

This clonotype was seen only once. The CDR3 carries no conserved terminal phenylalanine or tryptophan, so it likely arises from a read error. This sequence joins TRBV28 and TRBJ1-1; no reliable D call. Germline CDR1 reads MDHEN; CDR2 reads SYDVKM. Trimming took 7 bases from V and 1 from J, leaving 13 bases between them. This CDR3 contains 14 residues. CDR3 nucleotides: TGTGCCAGCATTAACAGCCAATCGAACACTGAAGCTTTCTAT. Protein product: CASINSQSNTEAFY.

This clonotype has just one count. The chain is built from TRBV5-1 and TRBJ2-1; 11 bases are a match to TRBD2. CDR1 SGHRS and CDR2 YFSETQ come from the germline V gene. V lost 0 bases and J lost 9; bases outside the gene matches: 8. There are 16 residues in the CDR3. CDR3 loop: CASSLAVSGRAIEQFF. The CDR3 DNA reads TGCGCCAGCAGCTTGGCCGTTAGCGGGAGGGCTATTGAGCAGTTCTTC.

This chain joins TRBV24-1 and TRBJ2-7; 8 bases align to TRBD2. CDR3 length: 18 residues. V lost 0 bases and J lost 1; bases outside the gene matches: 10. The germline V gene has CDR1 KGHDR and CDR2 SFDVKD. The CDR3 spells CATSDLQRAGAESYEQYF. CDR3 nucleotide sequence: TGTGCCACCAGTGATTTGCAGAGAGCGGGAGCTGAATCCTACGAGCAGTACTTC.

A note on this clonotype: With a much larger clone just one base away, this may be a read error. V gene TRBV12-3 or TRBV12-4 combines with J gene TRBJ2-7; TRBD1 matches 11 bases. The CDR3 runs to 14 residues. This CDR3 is CSSSLGQGAVEQYF. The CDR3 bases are TGTTCCAGCAGTTTAGGACAGGGGGCAGTTGAGCAGTACTTC.

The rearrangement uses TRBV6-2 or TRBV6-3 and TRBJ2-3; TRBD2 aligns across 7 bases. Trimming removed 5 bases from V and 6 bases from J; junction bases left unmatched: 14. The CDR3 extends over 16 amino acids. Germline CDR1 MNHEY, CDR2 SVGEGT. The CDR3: CASSGPVWEGLDTQYF. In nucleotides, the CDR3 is TGTGCCAGCAGTGGCCCGGTGTGGGAGGGCCTGGATACGCAGTATTTT.

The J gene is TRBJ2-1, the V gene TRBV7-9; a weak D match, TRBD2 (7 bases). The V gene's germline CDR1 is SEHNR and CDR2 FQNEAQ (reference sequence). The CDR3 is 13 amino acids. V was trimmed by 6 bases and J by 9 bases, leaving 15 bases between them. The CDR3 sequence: CASSVLGGAEQFF. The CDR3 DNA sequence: TGTGCCAGCAGTGTTTTAGGGGGGGCTGAGCAGTTCTTC.

CDR3 sequence: CASSETQGAGWPQHF. The CDR3 nucleotides are TGTGCCAGCAGTGAAACCCAGGGGGCAGGATGGCCCCAGCATTTT. The genes are TRBV6-1 and TRBJ1-5, with 8 nucleotides matching TRBD1. With V trimmed by 2 bases and J by 9 bases, 9 bases remained unmatched. CDR3 length: 15 residues. CDR1 MNHNS and CDR2 SASEGT come from the germline V gene.

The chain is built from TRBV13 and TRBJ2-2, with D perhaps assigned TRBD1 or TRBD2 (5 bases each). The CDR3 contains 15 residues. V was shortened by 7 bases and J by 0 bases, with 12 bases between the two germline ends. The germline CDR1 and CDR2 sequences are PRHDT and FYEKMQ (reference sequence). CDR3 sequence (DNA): TGTGCCAGCACCTCGGGGCTAGCGAACACCGGGGAGCTGTTTTTT. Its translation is CASTSGLANTGELFF.

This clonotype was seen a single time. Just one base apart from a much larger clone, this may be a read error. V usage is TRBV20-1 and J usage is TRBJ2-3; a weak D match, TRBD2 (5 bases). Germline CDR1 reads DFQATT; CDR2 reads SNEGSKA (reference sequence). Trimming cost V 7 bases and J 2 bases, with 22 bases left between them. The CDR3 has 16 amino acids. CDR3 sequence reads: CSVPVSLAWLTDTQYF. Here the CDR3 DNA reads TGCAGTGTCCCAGTTTCCTTAGCGTGGCTCACAGATACGCAGTATTTT.

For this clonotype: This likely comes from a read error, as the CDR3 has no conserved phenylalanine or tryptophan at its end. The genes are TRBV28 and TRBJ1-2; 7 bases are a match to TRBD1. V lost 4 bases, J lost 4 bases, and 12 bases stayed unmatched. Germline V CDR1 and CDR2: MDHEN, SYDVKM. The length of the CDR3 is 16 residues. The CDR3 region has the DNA TGTGCCAGCAGTTCCCCGGGACAGCGACTATCCTATGGCTACACCTCC. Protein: CASSSPGQRLSYGYTS.

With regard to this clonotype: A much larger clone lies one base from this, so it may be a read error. CDR3 coding DNA: TGTGCCGGCCAACAGGGGTCCTATGGCTACACCTTC. Translated, it gives CAGQQGSYGYTF. This chain joins TRBV5-4 and TRBJ1-2; 7 bases fit TRBD1. Trimming at V came to 10 bases and at J to 4 bases, leaving 7 bases not matched to a gene. Per germline, CDR1 SGHNT and CDR2 YYREEE (reference sequence). The CDR3 is made up of 12 amino acids.

For the CDR3, the DNA is TGTGCCTGGAGTGGACAGTTCTACGAGCAGTACTTC. Protein: CAWSGQFYEQYF. This chain uses TRBV30 with TRBJ2-7; TRBD1 might be the D (5 bases). Germline CDR1 is GTSNPN and CDR2 is SVGIG (reference sequence). This CDR3 contains 12 residues. V gave up 1 base and J gave up 3 bases, with 7 bases separating them.

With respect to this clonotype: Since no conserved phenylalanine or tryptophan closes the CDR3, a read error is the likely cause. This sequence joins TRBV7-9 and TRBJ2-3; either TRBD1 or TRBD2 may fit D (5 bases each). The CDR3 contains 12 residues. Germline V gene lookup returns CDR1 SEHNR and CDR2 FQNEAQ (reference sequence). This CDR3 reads CISSRGPDTQYL. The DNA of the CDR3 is TGTATCAGCAGCCGGGGCCCCGATACGCAGTATTTG.

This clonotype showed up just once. CDR3 bases: TGTGCCAGCAGCCAAGATGCCAAAGCAGCAAACACCATATATTTT. This codes for CASSQDAKAANTIYF. The gene calls are TRBV4-2 and TRBJ1-3; D unresolved. The germline V and J ends were trimmed by 0 bases and 6 bases, with 12 bases remaining between them. The CDR3 runs to 15 residues. Germline-derived CDR1 and CDR2 are LGHNA and YNFKEQ.

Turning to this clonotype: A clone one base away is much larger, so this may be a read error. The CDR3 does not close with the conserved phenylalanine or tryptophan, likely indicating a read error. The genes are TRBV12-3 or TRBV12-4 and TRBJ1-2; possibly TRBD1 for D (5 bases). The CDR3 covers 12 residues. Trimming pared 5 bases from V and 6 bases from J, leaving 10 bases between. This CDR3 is CASSPRANGYTI. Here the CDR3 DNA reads TGTGCCAGCAGTCCCAGGGCGAATGGCTACACCATC.

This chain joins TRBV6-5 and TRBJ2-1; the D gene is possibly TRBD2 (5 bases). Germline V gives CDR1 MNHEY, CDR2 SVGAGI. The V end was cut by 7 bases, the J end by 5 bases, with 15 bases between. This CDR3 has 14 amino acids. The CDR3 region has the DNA TGTGCCAGCAAAAAAGCGGCCCTTCACAATGAGCAGTTCTTC. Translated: CASKKAALHNEQFF.

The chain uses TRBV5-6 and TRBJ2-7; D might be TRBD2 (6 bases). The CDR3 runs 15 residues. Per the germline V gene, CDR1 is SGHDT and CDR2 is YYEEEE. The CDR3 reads CDSSLVDLLACEQYF. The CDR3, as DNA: TGTGATAGCAGCCTTGTGGACCTGCTAGCGTGCGAGCAGTACTTC.

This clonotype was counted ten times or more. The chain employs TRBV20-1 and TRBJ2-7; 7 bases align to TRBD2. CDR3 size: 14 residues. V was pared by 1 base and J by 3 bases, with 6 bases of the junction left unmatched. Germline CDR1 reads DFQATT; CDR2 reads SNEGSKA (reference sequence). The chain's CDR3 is CSARVGGKGYEQYF. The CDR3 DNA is TGCAGTGCTAGAGTGGGAGGGAAGGGCTACGAGCAGTACTTC.

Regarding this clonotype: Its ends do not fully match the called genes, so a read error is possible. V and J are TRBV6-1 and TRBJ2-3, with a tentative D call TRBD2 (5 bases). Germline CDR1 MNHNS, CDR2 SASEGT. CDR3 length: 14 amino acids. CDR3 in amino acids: CASSGGIEADTPYF. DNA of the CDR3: TGTGCCAGCAGTGGAGGGATCGAGGCAGATACGCCGTATTTT.

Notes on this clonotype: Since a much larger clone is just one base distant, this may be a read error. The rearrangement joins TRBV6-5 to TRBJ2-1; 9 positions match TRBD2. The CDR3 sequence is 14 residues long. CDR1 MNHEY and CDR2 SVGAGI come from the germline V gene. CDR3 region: CASSKRGAYNEQLF. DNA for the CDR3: TGTGCCAGCAGCAAGCGGGGGGCCTACAATGAGCAGTTATTC.

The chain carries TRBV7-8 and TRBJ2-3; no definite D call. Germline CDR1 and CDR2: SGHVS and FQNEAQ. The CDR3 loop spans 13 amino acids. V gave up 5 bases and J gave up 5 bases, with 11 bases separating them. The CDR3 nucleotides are TGTGCCAGCAGCACAGAAGGACGAGATACGCAGTATTTT. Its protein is CASSTEGRDTQYF.

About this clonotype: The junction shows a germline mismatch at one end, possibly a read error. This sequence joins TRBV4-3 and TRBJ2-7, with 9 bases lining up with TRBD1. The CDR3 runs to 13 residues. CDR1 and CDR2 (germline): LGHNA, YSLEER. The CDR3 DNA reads TGCGCCAGCAGCCAAGAACGAGGGGACAGGGCGTATTTC. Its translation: CASSQERGDRAYF.

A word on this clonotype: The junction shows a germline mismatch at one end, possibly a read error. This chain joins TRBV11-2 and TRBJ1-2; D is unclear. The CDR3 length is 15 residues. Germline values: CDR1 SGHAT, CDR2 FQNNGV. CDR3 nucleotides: TGTCCCAGCAGCTTAGTGATGGGGAATTATTATGGCTACACCTTC. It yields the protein CPSSLVMGNYYGYTF.

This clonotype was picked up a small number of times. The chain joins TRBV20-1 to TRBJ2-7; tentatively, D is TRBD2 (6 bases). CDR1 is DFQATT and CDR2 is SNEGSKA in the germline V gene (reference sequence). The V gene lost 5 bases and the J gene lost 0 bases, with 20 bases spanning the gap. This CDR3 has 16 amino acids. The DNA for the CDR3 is TGCAGTGCTTCGGATATACAGCGGGCGCCCTCCTACGAGCAGTACTTC. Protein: CSASDIQRAPSYEQYF.

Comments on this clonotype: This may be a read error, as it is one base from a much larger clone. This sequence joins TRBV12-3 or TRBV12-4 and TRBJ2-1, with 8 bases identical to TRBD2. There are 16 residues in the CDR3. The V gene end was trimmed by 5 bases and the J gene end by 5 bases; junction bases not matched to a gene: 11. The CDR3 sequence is CASSERLAWLDNEQFF. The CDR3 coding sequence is TGTGCCAGCAGTGAGAGACTAGCGTGGCTTGACAATGAGCAGTTCTTC.

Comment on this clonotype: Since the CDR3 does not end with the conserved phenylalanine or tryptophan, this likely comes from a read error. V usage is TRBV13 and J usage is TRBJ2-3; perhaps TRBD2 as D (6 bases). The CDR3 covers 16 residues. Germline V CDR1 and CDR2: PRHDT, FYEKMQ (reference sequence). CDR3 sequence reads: CASSRPEGQSTDTQYY. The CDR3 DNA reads TGTGCAAGCAGCCGTCCGGAGGGGCAGAGCACAGATACGCAGTATTAT.

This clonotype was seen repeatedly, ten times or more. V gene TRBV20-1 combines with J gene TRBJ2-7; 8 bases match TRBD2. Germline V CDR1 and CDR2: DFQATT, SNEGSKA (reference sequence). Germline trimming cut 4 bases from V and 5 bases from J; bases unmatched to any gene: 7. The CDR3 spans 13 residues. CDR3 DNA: TGCAGTGCTACTCGGGGGGGCTCAGACGAGCAGTACTTC. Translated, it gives CSATRGGSDEQYF.

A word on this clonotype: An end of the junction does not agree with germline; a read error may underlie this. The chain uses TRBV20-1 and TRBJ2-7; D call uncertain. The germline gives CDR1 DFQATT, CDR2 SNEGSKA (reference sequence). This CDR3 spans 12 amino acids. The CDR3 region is CNAITASYKQYF. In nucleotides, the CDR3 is TGCAATGCTATCACGGCCTCCTACAAGCAGTACTTC.